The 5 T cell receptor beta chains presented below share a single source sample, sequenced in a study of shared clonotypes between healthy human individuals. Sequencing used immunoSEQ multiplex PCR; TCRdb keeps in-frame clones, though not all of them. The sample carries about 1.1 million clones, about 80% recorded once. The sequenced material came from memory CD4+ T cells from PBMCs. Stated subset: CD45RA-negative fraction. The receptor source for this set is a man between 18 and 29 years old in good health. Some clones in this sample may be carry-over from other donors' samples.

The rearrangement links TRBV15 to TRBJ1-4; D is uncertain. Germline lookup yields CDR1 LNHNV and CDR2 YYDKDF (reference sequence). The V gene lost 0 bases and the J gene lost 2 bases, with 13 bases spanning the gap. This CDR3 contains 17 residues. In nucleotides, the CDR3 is TGTGCCACCAGCAGAGATCGCGCGGGAGCTACTAATGAAAAACTGTTTTTT. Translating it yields CATSRDRAGATNEKLFF.

The CDR3 region is CASSLGLAGYTDTQYF. CDR3 sequence (DNA): TGTGCCAGCAGCTTAGGGCTAGCGGGATACACAGATACGCAGTATTTT. V usage is TRBV7-3 and J usage is TRBJ2-3; TRBD2 matches at 9 bases. V gave up 2 bases and J gave up 2 bases; unmatched junction bases: 5. The germline V gene has CDR1 SGHTA and CDR2 FQGTGA. The CDR3 is made up of 16 amino acids.

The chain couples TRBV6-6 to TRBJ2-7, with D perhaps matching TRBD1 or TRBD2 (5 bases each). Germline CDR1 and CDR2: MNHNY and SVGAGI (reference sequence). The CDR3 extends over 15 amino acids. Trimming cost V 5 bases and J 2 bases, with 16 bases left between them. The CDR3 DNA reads TGTGCCAGCAGTCGGGACCAGGCAGTGCCCTACGAGCAGTACTTC. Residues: CASSRDQAVPYEQYF.

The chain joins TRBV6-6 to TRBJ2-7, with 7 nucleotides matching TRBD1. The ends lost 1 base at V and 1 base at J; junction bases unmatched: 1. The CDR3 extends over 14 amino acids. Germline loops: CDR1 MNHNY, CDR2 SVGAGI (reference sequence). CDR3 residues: CASSYLQGSYEQYF. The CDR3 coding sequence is TGTGCCAGCAGTTACTTACAGGGGTCCTACGAGCAGTACTTC.

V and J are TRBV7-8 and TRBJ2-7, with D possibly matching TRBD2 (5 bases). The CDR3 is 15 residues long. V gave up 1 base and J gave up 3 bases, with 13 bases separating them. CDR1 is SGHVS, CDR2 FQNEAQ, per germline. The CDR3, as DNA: TGTGCCAGCAGCTTAGATCGAGCGGCCCACTACGAGCAGTACTTC. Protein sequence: CASSLDRAAHYEQYF. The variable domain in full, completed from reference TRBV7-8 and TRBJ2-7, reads GAGVSQSPRYKVAKRGQDVALRCDPISGHVSLFWYQQALGQGPEFLTYFQNEAQLDKSGLPSDRFFAERPEGSVSTLKIQRTQQEDSAVYLCASSLDRAAHYEQYFGPGTRLTVT.